The source of this T cell receptor beta chain is a study of blood T cell repertoires in COVID-19. Study-wide background: The study drew acute and convalescent COVID-19 samples from the United States, Italy and Spain. Sources were T cells, B-cell-depleted T cells, or PBMCs; the material itself was cDNA or gDNA.

This CDR3 has 14 residues. Germline CDR1 is GTSNPN and CDR2 is SVGIG (reference sequence). The V end lost 0 bases, the J end lost 3 bases, and 9 bases lay between the germline ends. This clone was counted a single time. How the authors handled the data: Amplification from reference gene primers served as the basis for estimated nucleated cell counts. Profiled with immunoSEQ multiplex PCR; TCRdb holds only in-frame clones, not every one. The D gene and trimming were derived from the DNA, and the V and J assignments and clone size from that table. The sample comprises roughly 74,000 clones, approximately 84% of which are singletons, and less than 45% rests with the top ten.

The clonotype was recovered from an older man with acute or convalescent COVID-19. Source material: peripheral blood. The chain has TRBV30 and TRBJ2-1, with D perhaps TRBD2 (6 bases). The CDR3 region has the DNA TGTGCCTGGAGTGTGGGCGGGAACTACAATGAGCAGTTCTTC. Its translation is CAWSVGGNYNEQFF.